The 10 T cell receptor beta chains in this list originate from one sample, sequenced in a study of T cells in pancreatic ductal adenocarcinoma. The selected patients with pancreatic ductal adenocarcinoma had surgery but no neoadjuvant therapy. This table comes from immunoSEQ multiplex PCR, and its TCRdb copy is limited to in-frame clones, with some not included. The sample gives about 16,000 clones, about 90% of which show up once; approximately 17% is in the top ten. The sample comprised PBMCs. The receptor source for this set is a human donor with pancreatic ductal adenocarcinoma.

The V gene is TRBV7-8, the J gene TRBJ2-3; 9 bases fit TRBD1. V lost 5 bases and J lost 2; bases outside the gene matches: 23. The CDR3 runs to 21 residues. CDR1 is SGHVS and CDR2 is FQNEAQ in the germline V gene. CDR3 loop: CASSLLGGTGPFDQYTDTQYF. DNA of the CDR3: TGTGCCAGCAGCCTACTAGGTGGGACAGGGCCCTTCGACCAGTACACAGATACGCAGTATTTT.

The chain recombines TRBV1 with TRBJ2-2; the table names TRBD2, a call not compared with the DNA. TRBV1 is a pseudogene segment. This CDR3 is built from 14 residues. The CDR3 DNA sequence: TGCACCAGCAGCCAAGATCAGCGCACCGGGGAGCTGTTTTTT. Its translation: CTSSQDQRTGELFF.

The chain employs TRBV19 and TRBJ1-4, with TRBD1 identical over 7 bases. CDR1 is LNHDA and CDR2 is SQIVND in the germline V gene (reference sequence). V gave up 5 bases and J gave up 5 bases; unmatched junction bases: 8. The CDR3 extends over 15 amino acids. CDR3 bases: TGTGCCAGTAGTGCCCCGGGACAGCCGAATGAAAAACTGTTTTTT. The encoded protein is CASSAPGQPNEKLFF.

The V gene is TRBV28, the J gene TRBJ1-1; D is perhaps TRBD1 (5 bases). This CDR3 spans 15 amino acids. Per germline, CDR1 MDHEN and CDR2 SYDVKM. V was shortened by 3 bases and J by 0 bases, with 11 bases between the two germline ends. For the CDR3, the DNA is TGTGCCAGCAGTTTGACAGTATTCATGAACACTGAAGCTTTCTTT. Translating gives CASSLTVFMNTEAFF.

The chain joins TRBV6-1 to TRBJ1-1, with TRBD1 identical over 7 bases. The CDR3 is 16 amino acids. The trim removed 2 bases at V and 4 bases at J, leaving 10 bases unmatched. Per germline, CDR1 MNHNS and CDR2 SASEGT. The CDR3 DNA reads TGTGCCAGCAGTGAAAGGGGGACAGAGACTCTCACTGAAGCTTTCTTT. It is translated as CASSERGTETLTEAFF.

The chain recombines TRBV19 with TRBJ2-7, with 13 bases identical to TRBD2. V trimming: 4 bases; J trimming: 7 bases; junction bases outside the gene matches: 19. This CDR3 contains 19 residues. CDR1 is LNHDA, CDR2 SQIVND, per germline (reference sequence). The CDR3 DNA reads as TGTGCCAGTAGTACGTGGGGGACCGGACTAGCGGGAGTCATTAGGGAGCAGTACTTC. Translation gives CASSTWGTGLAGVIREQYF.

This clone has a single count. The chain has TRBV5-1 and TRBJ1-2; 7 bases align to TRBD1. Germline V gene sequence: CDR1 SGHRS, CDR2 YFSETQ. Trimming removed 0 bases from V and 8 bases from J; junction bases left unmatched: 13. This CDR3 contains 16 residues. In nucleotides, the CDR3 is TGCGCCAGCAGCTTGGAAGCCGGGACAGACGGCCGGGGCTACACCTTC. Translating gives CASSLEAGTDGRGYTF.

The chain is built from TRBV5-4 and TRBJ1-1, with TRBD1 matching 9 bases. The germline gives CDR1 SGHNT, CDR2 YYREEE (reference sequence). V was pared by 4 bases and J by 3 bases, with 10 bases of the junction left unmatched. The CDR3 has 16 residues. The CDR3 region is CASSQQGARVDTEAFF. DNA for the CDR3: TGTGCCAGCAGCCAACAGGGGGCGCGGGTCGACACTGAAGCTTTCTTT.

V gene TRBV9 combines with J gene TRBJ1-1; unclear D gene. The V end lost 0 bases, the J end lost 6 bases, and 15 bases lay between the germline ends. The CDR3 sequence is 15 residues long. The V gene's germline CDR1 is SGDLS and CDR2 YYNGEE. Here the CDR3 reads CASSVAESRVAEAFF. CDR3 DNA sequence: TGTGCCAGCAGCGTAGCTGAATCAAGGGTGGCTGAAGCTTTCTTT.

This clone turned up a few times. The rearrangement links TRBV19 to TRBJ1-5; 7 bases fit TRBD1. Losses at the gene ends were 0 bases for V and 4 bases for J; bases not matched to a gene: 3. The CDR3 covers 15 residues. Per the germline V gene, CDR1 is LNHDA and CDR2 is SQIVND (reference sequence). The CDR3 DNA reads as TGTGCCAGTAGTATAGATCGACAGGGAAATCAGCCCCAGCATTTT. The encoded protein is CASSIDRQGNQPQHF.